These 7 T cell receptor beta chains share one sample of origin, sequenced in a study of cytomegalovirus exposure and HLA in healthy donors (dated by TCRdb to 2017 to 2019). The library was prepared using the immunoSEQ multiplex PCR assay. A mixture of 60 forward primers for TCR Vbeta segments and 13 reverse primers for TCR Jbeta segments was used in the multiplex PCR. Drawn from immuneACCESS, this table holds only the in-frame rearrangements with V and J called that TCRdb kept. Clones are partly lost; checked studies trace under half to an unresolved V gene and leave the rest unexplained. In all, the sample holds about 190,000 clones, and 65% to 85% of those were seen once. 3.8% of the sample is taken by the ten largest. The sample was PBMCs. The source of these receptors is a man aged 50-59 years in good health and CMV-seronegative.

The chain carries TRBV27 and TRBJ2-5, with a tentative D call TRBD1 (5 bases). The germline CDR1 and CDR2 sequences are MNHEY and SMNVEV (reference sequence). The CDR3 runs 14 residues. The V end lost 0 bases, the J end lost 4 bases, and 9 bases lay between the germline ends. In DNA, the CDR3 is TGTGCCAGCAGTTTATCTGGGGCCCGAGAGACCCAGTACTTC. Protein sequence: CASSLSGARETQYF.

In its sample, this clone was seen a few times. This rearrangement joins TRBV5-4 to TRBJ2-5, with 7 bases that match TRBD1. The CDR3 loop spans 16 amino acids. The germline gives CDR1 SGHNT, CDR2 YYREEE (reference sequence). Germline trimming cut 7 bases from V and 5 bases from J; bases unmatched to any gene: 17. CDR3 amino acids: CASSSTGTGIGETQYF. Here the CDR3 DNA reads TGTGCCAGCTCCTCGACAGGGACGGGTATCGGCGAGACCCAGTACTTC.

The chain joins TRBV21-1 to TRBJ2-1; TRBD2 is taken as the D call from the table, unchecked against the DNA. TRBV21-1 is assigned pseudogene status. This CDR3 has 17 residues. CDR3 sequence: CASSSALAGGRLNEQFF. The CDR3 DNA is TGTGCCAGCAGCTCCGCCCTAGCGGGGGGACGTCTCAATGAGCAGTTCTTC.

CDR3 amino acids: CSVGDSTSPLHF. CDR3 DNA: TGCAGCGTTGGGGACAGTACTTCACCCCTCCACTTT. The V and J genes are TRBV29-1 and TRBJ1-6, with TRBD1 matching over 7 bases. The CDR3 is 12 residues long. Germline CDR1 reads SQVTM; CDR2 reads ANQGSEA. The V segment lost 4 bases and the J segment 9 bases; nucleotides outside the gene matches: 3. The whole variable domain, remainder taken from reference TRBV29-1 and TRBJ1-6, is SAVISQKPSRDICQRGTSLTIQCQVDSQVTMMFWYRQQPGQSLTLIATANQGSEATYESGFVIDKFPISRPNLTFSTLTVSNMSPEDSSIYLCSVGDSTSPLHFGNGTRLTVT.

This clone was seen once. V is TRBV9 and J is TRBJ1-6, with a weak D call TRBD1 (6 bases). The CDR3 extends over 17 amino acids. Per germline, CDR1 SGDLS and CDR2 YYNGEE. Trimming pared 0 bases from V and 5 bases from J, leaving 15 bases between. This chain's CDR3 is CASSVGGGAPNNSPLHF. The CDR3 region has the DNA TGTGCCAGCAGCGTAGGCGGGGGCGCCCCGAATAATTCACCCCTCCACTTT.

The rearrangement joins TRBV9 to TRBJ1-4, with D possibly being TRBD1 (5 bases). Deletions cut 7 bases from V and 5 bases from J, with 9 bases between. Germline loops: CDR1 SGDLS, CDR2 YYNGEE. The CDR3 contains 12 residues. Written as DNA, the CDR3 is TGTGCCAGCGGGGCAGGGAATGAAAAACTGTTTTTT. The encoded protein is CASGAGNEKLFF.

The chain joins TRBV19 to TRBJ2-3; unclear D gene. Germline lookup yields CDR1 LNHDA and CDR2 SQIVND (reference sequence). Trimming removed 2 bases at V and 4 bases at J, with 19 bases between. This CDR3 region has 17 residues. The CDR3 protein is CASSIFVVTLGSDTQYF. The CDR3 DNA reads as TGTGCCAGTAGTATATTCGTGGTGACATTAGGCTCAGATACGCAGTATTTT. Using reference TRBV19 and TRBJ2-3 for the parts outside the CDR3, the full variable domain is DGGITQSPKYLFRKEGQNVTLSCEQNLNHDAMYWYRQDPGQGLRLIYYSQIVNDFQKGDIAEGYSVSREKKESFPLTVTSAQKNPTAFYLCASSIFVVTLGSDTQYFGPGTRLTVL.